This TCR beta chain originates from a study of siplizumab effects on memory and regulatory T cells. The table came from immunoSEQ multiplex PCR; TCRdb's copy has only in-frame clones and leaves some out. The sample holds 60,000 to 70,000 clones; over 70% are singletons and the top ten take 1.7%. This clone was observed a handful of times. Its antigen is currently unknown. Study findings and constraints: Siplizumab cultures yielded proliferating Tregs whose suppressive function was not confirmed. Mappable CD4+ clones that were alloreactive averaged approximately 69% Treg-derived with siplizumab versus approximately 29% in controls. In unstimulated cells, naive T cells appeared more diverse than memory T cells and seemed major alloresponse contributors.

This receptor was identified in a human donor in good health. Material: Tregs sorted from blood.

The CDR3 DNA reads as TGTGCCACCAGCAGAGATCCGTCTATCTATGGCTACACCTTC. As protein: CATSRDPSIYGYTF. This chain joins TRBV15 and TRBJ1-2, with D unresolved. Germline CDR1 reads LNHNV; CDR2 reads YYDKDF (reference sequence). This CDR3 has 14 residues. V dropped 0 bases and J dropped 4 bases, with 9 bases sitting between them.